This T cell receptor beta chain originates from a study of cytomegalovirus exposure and HLA in healthy donors. Assay: immunoSEQ multiplex PCR; the TCRdb copy retains only in-frame clones and omits some. The repertoire holds over 90,000 clones, around 96% seen once, with 0.8% to 0.9% in the top ten. This clone has only a few counts. Germline V gives CDR1 LNHNV, CDR2 YYDKDF (reference sequence). V lost 0 bases and J lost 4, with 7 bases in between. The CDR3 is made up of 13 amino acids. The chain joins TRBV15 to TRBJ2-7, with D maybe TRBD1 (5 bases). This clonotype originated in a woman aged 18 to 35 in good health and CMV-seronegative. Sequenced: PBMCs. The CDR3 here is CATSRDQGYEQYF. For the CDR3, the DNA is TGTGCCACCAGCAGAGATCAGGGATACGAGCAGTACTTC.